These 5 T cell receptor beta chains originate from one sample sequenced in a study of cytomegalovirus exposure and HLA in healthy donors. The PCR employed 60 Vbeta primers together with 13 Jbeta primers. Clones were read by immunoSEQ multiplex PCR, and TCRdb kept only the in-frame ones, dropping some. The sample holds 200,000 to 250,000 clones, around 75% seen once. Sequenced material: PBMCs. All receptors derive from a woman under 40 in good health and CMV-seronegative.

The chain carries TRBV7-9 and TRBJ2-4; the match to TRBD2 covers 13 bases. The trim removed 5 bases at V and 1 base at J, leaving 2 bases unmatched. CDR3 size: 16 residues. The germline V gene has CDR1 SEHNR and CDR2 FQNEAQ (reference sequence). The CDR3 region has the DNA TGTGCCAGCAGCCCGACTAGCGGGGGGGCCAAAAACATTCAGTACTTC. Amino acids: CASSPTSGGAKNIQYF. The full variable domain, its missing parts supplied by reference TRBV7-9 and TRBJ2-4, is DTGVSQNPRHKITKRGQNVTFRCDPISEHNRLYWYRQTLGQGPEFLTYFQNEAQLEKSRLLSDRFSAERPKGSFSTLEIQRTEQGDSAMYLCASSPTSGGAKNIQYFGAGTRLSVL.

The chain joins TRBV6-5 to TRBJ1-1, with TRBD1 as a possible D gene (6 bases). Per the germline V gene, CDR1 is MNHEY and CDR2 is SVGAGI. Deletions cut 2 bases from V and 0 bases from J, with 10 bases between. The CDR3 extends over 15 amino acids. CDR3 amino acids: CASSYGGPMNTEAFF. DNA for the CDR3: TGTGCCAGCAGTTACGGGGGCCCGATGAACACTGAAGCTTTCTTT.

The chain joins TRBV6-5 to TRBJ2-3; 8 nucleotides align to TRBD1. Germline assignment: CDR1 MNHEY and CDR2 SVGAGI. This CDR3 has 15 amino acids. The V gene end was trimmed by 2 bases and the J gene end by 3 bases; junction bases not matched to a gene: 4. CDR3 DNA sequence: TGTGCCAGCAGTTACGGGCAGGGGGCGACAGATACGCAGTATTTT. This codes for CASSYGQGATDTQYF.

This sequence joins TRBV5-6 and TRBJ1-5; D possibly corresponds to TRBD1 (5 bases). Trimming took 1 base from V and 6 from J, leaving 11 bases between them. Germline assignment: CDR1 SGHDT and CDR2 YYEEEE. CDR3 length: 14 residues. This CDR3 is CASSLSGGSQPQHF. The CDR3 nucleotides read TGTGCCAGCAGCTTGTCCGGGGGAAGTCAGCCCCAGCATTTT.

The V call is TRBV15, the J call TRBJ2-1, with TRBD2 identical over 14 bases. This CDR3 has 18 amino acids. The J segment lost 7 bases and the V segment lost 0 bases, leaving 8 bases of the junction unmatched. The germline CDR1 and CDR2 sequences are LNHNV and YYDKDF (reference sequence). The CDR3 here is CATSRDYGTSGSWNEQFF. The CDR3 DNA reads TGTGCCACCAGCAGAGACTACGGGACTAGCGGGAGTTGGAATGAGCAGTTCTTC.